The 20 T cell receptor beta chains listed next were all sequenced from one sample in a study of cytomegalovirus exposure and HLA in healthy donors. The primer mix had 60 Vbeta and 13 Jbeta primers. Sequencing used immunoSEQ multiplex PCR; TCRdb keeps in-frame clones, though not all of them. The repertoire holds 150,000 to 200,000 clones, with around 80% as singletons. Sequenced input: PBMCs. The receptors here all came from a male donor in good health and CMV-seropositive.

This clone was detected a few times. This chain connects TRBV9 to TRBJ1-6; D remains unclear. CDR3 length: 12 residues. Germline lookup yields CDR1 SGDLS and CDR2 YYNGEE. V lost 9 bases to trimming and J lost 8 bases, with 12 bases between them. CDR3 residues: CATGGPYSPLHF. The CDR3, as DNA: TGTGCCACCGGAGGTCCCTATTCACCCCTCCACTTT.

In DNA, the CDR3 is TGTGCCAGCAGCAGGGGGCGCGGCTATGGCTACACCTTC. Translating it yields CASSRGRGYGYTF. V and J are TRBV11-2 and TRBJ1-2; TRBD1 aligns across 7 bases. This CDR3 is built from 13 residues. The germline gives CDR1 SGHAT, CDR2 FQNNGV. After removal of 5 bases from V and 4 bases from J, the junction contained 4 bases not matched to a gene.

The V and J genes are TRBV9 and TRBJ2-3; TRBD2 matches 7 bases. This CDR3 has 19 residues. Germline CDR1 is SGDLS and CDR2 is YYNGEE. J lost 4 bases, V lost 0 bases, and 17 bases had no gene match. The CDR3 region has the DNA TGTGCCAGCAGCGTAGCCCTCCCGCGGGAGTCCGAGAGGTCAGATACGCAGTATTTT. This encodes CASSVALPRESERSDTQYF.

This clone came up a few times. The J gene is TRBJ1-1, the V gene TRBV5-1, with 7 bases that match TRBD1. The germline V gene encodes CDR1 SGHRS and CDR2 YFSETQ. Trimming took 0 bases from V and 4 from J; bases not matched to a gene: 9. The CDR3 loop spans 16 amino acids. The CDR3 reads CASSLGGGGASTEAFF. DNA of the CDR3: TGCGCCAGCAGCTTGGGAGGAGGGGGCGCGAGCACTGAAGCTTTCTTT.

This chain links TRBV4-1 with TRBJ1-2; maybe TRBD1 (5 bases). The CDR3 loop spans 16 amino acids. V was shortened by 0 bases and J by 3 bases, with 14 bases between the two germline ends. Germline loops: CDR1 MGHRA, CDR2 YSYEKL. The CDR3 DNA follows: TGCGCCAGCAGCCAAGAACTATTGACAGTACACTATGGCTACACCTTC. This gives the protein CASSQELLTVHYGYTF.

This chain joins TRBV19 and TRBJ2-7, with D possibly being TRBD1 (5 bases). The germline CDR1 and CDR2 sequences are LNHDA and SQIVND (reference sequence). V lost 2 bases and J 6 bases, leaving 14 bases between the germline ends. This CDR3 spans 14 amino acids. The CDR3 DNA sequence: TGTGCCAGTAGTATATCCAGGGCGGTTGGCGAGCAGTACTTC. This codes for CASSISRAVGEQYF.

The chain uses TRBV2 and TRBJ2-7, with D possibly matching TRBD1 (6 bases). There are 15 residues in the CDR3. Trimming took 8 bases from V and 0 from J, leaving 17 bases between them. Per germline, CDR1 SNHLY and CDR2 FYNNEI. In nucleotides, the CDR3 is TGTGCCAGCTTTAGGCTAGACAGGAGCTCCTACGAGCAGTACTTC. Its translation is CASFRLDRSSYEQYF. Variable domain in full (rest from reference TRBV2 and TRBJ2-7): EPEVTQTPSHQVTQMGQEVILRCVPISNHLYFYWYRQILGQKVEFLVSFYNNEISEKSEIFDDQFSVERPDGSNFTLKIRSTKLEDSAMYFCASFRLDRSSYEQYFGPGTRLTVT.

V usage is TRBV13 and J usage is TRBJ2-1, with TRBD2 matching over 7 bases. Germline values: CDR1 PRHDT, CDR2 FYEKMQ (reference sequence). V shed 5 bases and J 3 bases; nucleotides not matched to a gene: 7. There are 15 residues in the CDR3. Here the CDR3 reads CASSPGLAVYNEQFF. In DNA form, the CDR3 reads TGTGCCAGCAGCCCGGGGCTAGCGGTCTACAATGAGCAGTTCTTC.

This clone was observed a handful of times. This rearrangement joins TRBV6-6 to TRBJ2-7; D possibly corresponds to TRBD1 (6 bases). This CDR3 is 13 amino acids long. The ends were cut back, 4 bases at V and 1 base at J, with 8 bases in the middle. CDR1 is MNHNY and CDR2 is SVGAGI in the germline V gene (reference sequence). Here the CDR3 reads CASSSDRSYEQYF. The CDR3 bases are TGTGCCAGCAGTTCGGACAGATCCTACGAGCAGTACTTC.

The rearrangement links TRBV25-1 to TRBJ1-2; TRBD1 aligns across 9 bases. V lost 4 bases and J lost 8; bases outside the gene matches: 5. The germline CDR1 and CDR2 sequences are MGHDK and SYGVNS. There are 13 residues in the CDR3. CDR3 DNA: TGTGCCAGCAGTGTGGGACAGGGAGGCGGCTACACCTTC. Encoded protein: CASSVGQGGGYTF.

This rearrangement joins TRBV2 to TRBJ2-1; no firm D call. Between the trimmed V and J ends, which lost 9 bases and 0 bases, there was a span of 3 bases. Germline V gene sequence: CDR1 SNHLY, CDR2 FYNNEI. The CDR3 has 11 amino acids. In DNA form, the CDR3 reads TGTGCCAGTCTCTCCTACAATGAGCAGTTCTTC. It specifies CASLSYNEQFF.

The chain has TRBV30 and TRBJ2-3; TRBD1 matches 7 bases. The germline V gene has CDR1 GTSNPN and CDR2 SVGIG (reference sequence). CDR3 size: 14 residues. Trimming took 3 bases from V and 3 from J; bases not matched to a gene: 6. The CDR3 sequence: CAWSSRQGTDTQYF. The CDR3 nucleotides read TGTGCCTGGAGCTCAAGACAGGGAACAGATACGCAGTATTTT.

This chain joins TRBV9 and TRBJ2-1; the D gene is possibly TRBD2 (6 bases). The V and J ends lost 10 bases and 0 bases respectively, with 17 bases between them. Germline V gene sequence: CDR1 SGDLS, CDR2 YYNGEE. The CDR3 contains 15 residues. CDR3 loop: CASTTGSLSYNEQFF. The CDR3 nucleotides are TGTGCCTCGACGACCGGGAGCCTCTCCTACAATGAGCAGTTCTTC.

The gene calls are TRBV14 and TRBJ2-3; 8 bases align to TRBD1. With 5 bases clipped from V and 1 base from J, the junction kept 5 bases outside the gene matches. CDR3 length: 15 residues. Germline loops: CDR1 SGHDN, CDR2 FVKESK. The CDR3 coding sequence is TGTGCCAGCAGCACAGGGGGAATAGGCACAGATACGCAGTATTTT. It codes for CASSTGGIGTDTQYF.

The chain couples TRBV5-6 to TRBJ2-7, with TRBD2 identical over 8 bases. The CDR3 sequence is 14 residues long. Germline V lookup: CDR1 SGHDT, CDR2 YYEEEE. The trim removed 4 bases at V and 1 base at J, leaving 4 bases unmatched. The DNA of the CDR3 is TGTGCCAGCAGCCCGGGACTAGGGTCCTACGAGCAGTACTTC. Protein: CASSPGLGSYEQYF.

J is TRBJ2-7 and V is TRBV6-5; 11 bases fit TRBD1. V was clipped by 3 bases and J by 2 bases; unmatched bases: 3. Per the germline V gene, CDR1 is MNHEY and CDR2 is SVGAGI. The CDR3 is made up of 15 amino acids. The CDR3 is CASSYRDRGTYEQYF. The CDR3 DNA reads TGTGCCAGCAGTTATCGGGACAGGGGGACCTACGAGCAGTACTTC.

The chain links TRBV19 to TRBJ2-7; 13 bases are shared with TRBD2. J gave up 4 bases and V 3 bases, and 12 bases lay outside the gene matches. From germline, CDR1 is LNHDA and CDR2 SQIVND (reference sequence). The CDR3 runs 18 residues. The CDR3 DNA is TGTGCCAGTAGTATGAGGCCTCTTCGGACTAGCGGGAGTTACGAGCAGTACTTC. Its translation is CASSMRPLRTSGSYEQYF.

The CDR3 region is CASSSWTGGHTEAFF. In DNA form, the CDR3 reads TGTGCCAGCAGTTCTTGGACAGGGGGACACACTGAAGCTTTCTTT. The chain combines TRBV28 with TRBJ1-1; 10 positions match TRBD1. The CDR3 spans 15 residues. Germline loops: CDR1 MDHEN, CDR2 SYDVKM. V was pared by 4 bases and J by 3 bases, with 5 bases of the junction left unmatched. Full variable domain (outside the CDR3, taken from reference TRBV28 and TRBJ1-1): DVKVTQSSRYLVKRTGEKVFLECVQDMDHENMFWYRQDPGLGLRLIYFSYDVKMKEKGDIPEGYSVSREKKERFSLILESASTNQTSMYLCASSSWTGGHTEAFFGQGTRLTVV.

V gene TRBV4-1 combines with J gene TRBJ2-3, with 8 bases aligning to TRBD2. V lost 0 bases to trimming and J lost 2 bases; unmatched junction nucleotides: 16. The CDR3 is 20 amino acids. Germline V gene data show CDR1 as MGHRA and CDR2 as YSYEKL. For the CDR3, the DNA is TGCGCCAGCAGCCAAGATGGTCGGGAGGGCCTGAAATGGGTCACAGATACGCAGTATTTT. It encodes CASSQDGREGLKWVTDTQYF.

The V call is TRBV5-1, the J call TRBJ1-5; D gene uncertain. V was pared by 2 bases and J by 0 bases, with 12 bases between. The CDR3 runs 16 residues. Germline V gene lookup returns CDR1 SGHRS and CDR2 YFSETQ. DNA of the CDR3: TGCGCCAGCAGCTTAGCAGGCCCTTATAGCAATCAGCCCCAGCATTTT. Protein: CASSLAGPYSNQPQHF.